Below, 26 T cell receptor beta chains from the same sample are listed, as sequenced in a study of OX40 agonist ivuxolimab in advanced cancers. Measured with immunoSEQ multiplex PCR; TCRdb has only the in-frame clones, and not every one. This sample has around 75,000 clones, with roughly 90% found just once. The sequences come from CD4+ or CD8+ T cells sorted from blood, collected in a trial of the OX40 agonist ivuxolimab. These TCRs come from an adult with an advanced solid tumor such as melanoma, head and neck, liver or kidney cancer.

The chain employs TRBV5-1 and TRBJ2-1, with 7 bases that match TRBD2. The CDR3 spans 13 residues. V lost 4 bases, J lost 6 bases, and 4 bases stayed unmatched. CDR1 is SGHRS, CDR2 YFSETQ, per germline. The CDR3 nucleotides read TGCGCCAGCAGCCCTAGCGGAGCCAATGAGCAGTTCTTC. Amino acids: CASSPSGANEQFF.

This chain uses TRBV5-6 with TRBJ2-3; tentative D call: TRBD1 (5 bases). V was clipped by 3 bases and J by 5 bases, with 19 bases between them. Germline CDR1 and CDR2: SGHDT and YYEEEE. The CDR3 covers 16 residues. CDR3 loop: CASSSAARSRGDTQYF. For the CDR3, the DNA is TGTGCCAGCAGCTCCGCGGCCCGTAGTAGGGGAGATACGCAGTATTTT.

This chain connects TRBV6-5 to TRBJ1-1; D remains unclear. The CDR3 consists of 14 residues. CDR1 is MNHEY, CDR2 SVGAGI, per germline. Trimming removed 6 bases from V and 6 bases from J, with 17 bases in between. The CDR3 DNA follows: TGTGCCAGCAGCCGCACCTCAACGGGGTCTGAAGCTTTCTTT. Its protein product is CASSRTSTGSEAFF.

V usage is TRBV5-1 and J usage is TRBJ2-1; no definite D call. Trimming stripped 5 bases from V and 4 bases from J, with 10 bases between. CDR1 and CDR2 from the germline V gene are SGHRS and YFSETQ. This CDR3 spans 13 amino acids. CDR3 amino acids: CASRPIGYNEQFF. For the CDR3, the DNA is TGCGCCAGCAGGCCCATCGGGTACAATGAGCAGTTCTTC.

The V gene is TRBV27, the J gene TRBJ2-5, with 10 bases identical to TRBD2. The CDR3 is 16 residues long. Trimming cost V 1 base and J 7 bases; bases outside gene matches: 9. In germline, CDR1 is MNHEY, CDR2 SMNVEV (reference sequence). The CDR3 nucleotides are TGTGCCAGCAGTTTATGGGGTAGCGGGGGGACGGGGACCCAGTACTTC. The encoded protein is CASSLWGSGGTGTQYF.

J is TRBJ1-5 and V is TRBV5-8; no clear D. CDR3 size: 16 residues. CDR1 and CDR2 (germline): SGHTS, YDEGEE. With 4 bases removed from V and 6 bases from J, the gap between germline ends came to 20 bases. Here the CDR3 reads CASSPSWSPVGQPQHF. CDR3 in DNA: TGTGCCAGCAGCCCGTCGTGGTCCCCAGTCGGTCAGCCCCAGCATTTT.

The rearrangement uses TRBV7-2 and TRBJ2-7; a weak D match, TRBD1 (6 bases). Germline CDR1 is SGHTA and CDR2 is FQGNSA. V was clipped by 3 bases and J by 0 bases, with 15 bases between them. The CDR3 contains 16 residues. The DNA of the CDR3 is TGTGCCAGCAGCTTGGCCGACAGGCCCCCCTCCTACGAGCAGTACTTC. This sequence encodes CASSLADRPPSYEQYF.

The genes are TRBV6-1 and TRBJ2-7; 11 bases align to TRBD2. Germline CDR1 MNHNS, CDR2 SASEGT. Trimming removed 4 bases from V and 7 bases from J; junction bases left unmatched: 6. The CDR3 runs to 14 residues. The CDR3 coding sequence is TGTGCCAGCAGTGGTAGCGGGAGGGCCTGGGAGCAGTACTTC. This translates into CASSGSGRAWEQYF.

V gene TRBV23-1 combines with J gene TRBJ2-1; D remains ambiguous. TRBV23-1 counts as an open reading frame of uncertain function. V was pared by 7 bases and J by 1 base, with 17 bases between. The CDR3 spans 16 residues. The CDR3 here is CASTSRAAGSYNEQFF. CDR3 in DNA: TGCGCCAGCACCTCCCGCGCGGCAGGTTCCTACAATGAGCAGTTCTTC.

Notes on this clone: The germline gene is not matched at one end of the junction; a read error may be the cause. The chain carries TRBV7-8 and TRBJ1-5; D unclear. The CDR3 is made up of 14 amino acids. Germline V CDR1 and CDR2: SGHVS, FQNEAQ. The CDR3 loop reads CASSFTTGDQPQHF. The CDR3 DNA follows: TGTGCCAGCAGCTTTACAACGGGTGATCAACCCCAGCATTTT.

The chain couples TRBV11-2 to TRBJ2-2; D is unresolved. The V gene's germline CDR1 is SGHAT and CDR2 FQNNGV. Between the trimmed V and J ends, which lost 0 bases and 7 bases, there was a span of 6 bases. CDR3 length: 13 amino acids. The DNA for the CDR3 is TGTGCCAGCAGCTTAGATCCGAACGGGGAGCTGTTTTTT. This translates into CASSLDPNGELFF.

In this sample, this clone turned up once. The chain couples TRBV30 to TRBJ1-5; 7 nucleotides agree with TRBD1. The length of the CDR3 is 15 residues. V shed 2 bases, J shed 3 bases, and the junction held 7 bases outside the gene matches. Looked up from germline, CDR1 is GTSNPN and CDR2 is SVGIG (reference sequence). Here the CDR3 DNA reads TGTGCCTGGAGTCCCGGAGGGGGCTACAATCAGCCCCAGCATTTT. Residues: CAWSPGGGYNQPQHF.

The chain carries TRBV14 and TRBJ2-3, with no clear D. This CDR3 contains 12 residues. Germline V lookup: CDR1 SGHDN, CDR2 FVKESK. The V end was cut by 0 bases, the J end by 6 bases, with 4 bases between. The chain's CDR3 is CASSQDYDTQYF. The CDR3 DNA reads TGTGCCAGCAGCCAAGACTACGATACGCAGTATTTT.

This clone was picked up one time. The chain combines TRBV28 with TRBJ2-3; 7 positions match TRBD1. V lost 5 bases, J lost 10 bases, and 6 bases stayed unmatched. Germline CDR1 MDHEN, CDR2 SYDVKM. The CDR3 sequence is 12 residues long. The CDR3 is CASSPTGQPQYF. The CDR3 region has the DNA TGTGCCAGCAGTCCCACGGGACAGCCGCAGTATTTT.

The chain carries TRBV30 and TRBJ2-7, with D uncertain. The V and J ends lost 0 bases and 0 bases respectively, with 12 bases between them. CDR3 length: 15 amino acids. Germline V gene data show CDR1 as GTSNPN and CDR2 as SVGIG (reference sequence). The CDR3 DNA follows: TGTGCCTGGAGTGTTTCGAGACTCCACTCCTACGAGCAGTACTTC. It yields the protein CAWSVSRLHSYEQYF.

V gene TRBV15 combines with J gene TRBJ1-4; 7 bases are a match to TRBD1. This CDR3 is 15 amino acids long. V shed 2 bases, J shed 7 bases, and the junction held 7 bases outside the gene matches. CDR1 and CDR2 (germline): LNHNV, YYDKDF (reference sequence). CDR3 region: CATSRPRGDSEKLFF. CDR3 sequence (DNA): TGTGCCACCAGCAGACCGAGAGGGGACAGTGAAAAACTGTTTTTT. The whole variable domain, remainder taken from reference TRBV15 and TRBJ1-4, is DAMVIQNPRYQVTQFGKPVTLSCSQTLNHNVMYWYQQKSSQAPKLLFHYYDKDFNNEADTPDNFQSRRPNTSFCFLDIRSPGLGDTAMYLCATSRPRGDSEKLFFGSGTQLSVL.

The genes are TRBV11-2 and TRBJ2-3; 9 nucleotides align to TRBD2. This CDR3 is 16 amino acids long. V trimming: 3 bases; J trimming: 3 bases; junction bases outside the gene matches: 7. Germline V lookup: CDR1 SGHAT, CDR2 FQNNGV. The CDR3 DNA sequence: TGTGCCAGCAGCTTCCGCGGGGGGGATGGGACAGATACGCAGTATTTT. Encoded protein: CASSFRGGDGTDTQYF.

CDR3 coding DNA: TGTGCCAGCAGTATCTCAGCGGGGGCGGACACTGAAGCTTTCTTT. Translation: CASSISAGADTEAFF. This rearrangement joins TRBV11-2 to TRBJ1-1, with a weak D call TRBD1 (6 bases). This CDR3 has 15 amino acids. The V end lost 6 bases, the J end lost 3 bases, and 17 bases lay between the germline ends. Germline V gene lookup returns CDR1 SGHAT and CDR2 FQNNGV.

This clone was detected a few times. This chain uses TRBV7-6 with TRBJ2-3; no firm D call. This CDR3 region has 11 residues. V lost 5 bases, J lost 2 bases, and 2 bases lay in between. Germline CDR1 reads SGHVS; CDR2 reads FNYEAQ. The CDR3, as DNA: TGTGCCAGCAGCAACACAGATACGCAGTATTTT. This codes for CASSNTDTQYF.

This CDR3 reads CASSDVAGGLEQFF. CDR3 coding DNA: TGTGCCAGCAGTGACGTGGCGGGGGGGCTTGAGCAGTTCTTC. V gene TRBV6-4 combines with J gene TRBJ2-1, with TRBD2 matching 9 bases. CDR3 size: 14 residues. Looked up from germline, CDR1 is MRHNA and CDR2 is SNTAGT. Losses at the gene ends were 2 bases for V and 9 bases for J; bases not matched to a gene: 5.

The chain recombines TRBV29-1 with TRBJ2-2; D ambiguous. The V gene lost 4 bases and the J gene lost 0 bases, with 9 bases spanning the gap. The length of the CDR3 is 14 residues. From germline, CDR1 is SQVTM and CDR2 ANQGSEA. CDR3 coding DNA: TGCAGCGTTGTTGGACGGACGAACACCGGGGAGCTGTTTTTT. Translation: CSVVGRTNTGELFF.

The rearrangement uses TRBV28 and TRBJ1-5; 8 nucleotides match TRBD1. The germline CDR1 and CDR2 sequences are MDHEN and SYDVKM. CDR3 length: 15 amino acids. J gave up 4 bases and V 3 bases, and 5 bases lay outside the gene matches. The CDR3 DNA reads as TGTGCCAGCAGTTTTAGGGACAGGTCGAATCAGCCCCAGCATTTT. Its protein product is CASSFRDRSNQPQHF.

The V call is TRBV30, the J call TRBJ2-1; 12 positions match TRBD1. The V segment lost 0 bases and the J segment 8 bases; nucleotides outside the gene matches: 11. There are 17 residues in the CDR3. Germline V gene lookup returns CDR1 GTSNPN and CDR2 SVGIG (reference sequence). CDR3 sequence: CAWSVTRDRGRWYEQFF. CDR3 bases: TGTGCCTGGAGTGTGACCCGGGACAGGGGGCGGTGGTATGAGCAGTTCTTC.

The gene calls are TRBV14 and TRBJ2-3; 11 bases map to TRBD2. Trimming removed 0 bases from V and 6 bases from J; junction bases left unmatched: 8. The germline V gene encodes CDR1 SGHDN and CDR2 FVKESK. This CDR3 is 17 amino acids long. The CDR3 region has the DNA TGTGCCAGCAGCCAAGACCCACTAGCGGGAGCAAGGGATACGCAGTATTTT. This codes for CASSQDPLAGARDTQYF.

This clone was observed once. This sequence joins TRBV7-2 and TRBJ1-1; the D is unclear. V lost 1 base and J 7 bases, leaving 13 bases between the germline ends. The CDR3 has 14 amino acids. The V gene's germline CDR1 is SGHTA and CDR2 FQGNSA. The CDR3 loop is CASSLDSKDREAFF. The CDR3 region has the DNA TGTGCCAGCAGCTTAGACTCTAAGGACCGTGAAGCTTTCTTT.

This clone appeared a single time. CDR3 DNA sequence: TGCGCCAGCAGCTCCCCGGATTCCTACGAGCAGTACTTC. It yields the protein CASSSPDSYEQYF. The rearrangement links TRBV5-1 to TRBJ2-7; unclear D gene. CDR1 and CDR2 (germline): SGHRS, YFSETQ. This CDR3 spans 13 amino acids. V was clipped by 3 bases and J by 1 base, with 8 bases between them.